This T cell receptor (beta chain) was captured by sequencing in a study of identical twins. TCRdb independently ran MiXCR on the 5' RACE reads; one entry per CDR3 protein. The sample has 400,000 to 650,000 distinct CDR3 sequences, 22% seen once; the top ten hold 0.75% to 0.95%. There are many counts of this clonotype. Germline V CDR1 and CDR2: SGHTA, FQGNSA. There are 14 residues in the CDR3. V was cut by 3 bases and J by 0 bases, with 7 bases left in between. These data are also associated with another study on T cells expressing NK-cell markers. In that study: Topping the CD3+CD56-NKG2C+ fraction as well were these clonotypes, in a handful of donors.

The TCR sequence derives from a woman aged 18 to 35 in good health. This chain connects TRBV7-2 to TRBJ2-3; the D gene is possibly TRBD2 (5 bases). The sequenced sample was CD4+ T cells sorted from blood. The CDR3 DNA is TGTGCCAGCAGCTTTACGGGAAGCACAGATACGCAGTATTTT. Translation gives CASSFTGSTDTQYF.